The 23 T cell receptor beta chains reported below all come from one sample, sequenced in a study of shared T cell receptors in the human thymus. Using immunoSEQ multiplex PCR, the repertoire was profiled, and TCRdb retains in-frame clones only, with some absent. The data show approximately 580,000 clones, roughly 74% seen once. These data are also associated with another study on human thymus T cells.

The sample taken for sequencing was thymocytes. The receptor source for this set is a boy under two years old with a congenital heart defect.

The chain links TRBV6-6 to TRBJ2-1, with D perhaps matching TRBD2 (5 bases). Germline V gives CDR1 MNHNY, CDR2 SVGAGI (reference sequence). This CDR3 comprises 15 residues. V dropped 6 bases and J dropped 0 bases, with 12 bases sitting between them. CDR3 nucleotide sequence: TGTGCCAGCAGCAAGCGGCACAGCTCCTACAATGAGCAGTTCTTC. It is translated as CASSKRHSSYNEQFF.

This rearrangement joins TRBV10-3 to TRBJ2-4; tentative D call: TRBD2 (5 bases). Per the germline V gene, CDR1 is ENHRY and CDR2 is SYGVKD. The CDR3 contains 15 residues. With 0 bases removed from V and 1 base from J, the gap between germline ends came to 7 bases. CDR3 nucleotides: TGTGCCATCAGTGAGTCGAGGGCCGCCAAAAACATTCAGTACTTC. It encodes CAISESRAAKNIQYF.

CDR3 amino acids: CASKNSGPTEQYF. For the CDR3, the DNA is TGTGCCAGTAAAAACAGCGGACCCACCGAGCAGTACTTC. The genes are TRBV19 and TRBJ2-7; maybe TRBD2 (5 bases). The CDR3 has 13 amino acids. V dropped 7 bases and J dropped 6 bases, with 16 bases sitting between them. CDR1 and CDR2 (germline): LNHDA, SQIVND (reference sequence).

The chain is built from TRBV6-1 and TRBJ1-2; 8 nucleotides align to TRBD1. CDR3 length: 13 amino acids. Germline values: CDR1 MNHNS, CDR2 SASEGT. V shed 6 bases, J shed 6 bases, and the junction held 6 bases outside the gene matches. Written as DNA, the CDR3 is TGTGCCAGCAGAGACCTACAGGGGGATGGCTACACCTTC. Encoded protein: CASRDLQGDGYTF.

The rearrangement links TRBV10-3 to TRBJ2-3; 8 nucleotides line up with TRBD2. This CDR3 region has 13 residues. Trimming removed 10 bases from V and 3 bases from J; junction bases left unmatched: 6. CDR1 and CDR2 (germline): ENHRY, SYGVKD. CDR3 DNA: TGTGCCAATAGCGGGAAGGGGACAGATACGCAGTATTTT. Its protein product is CANSGKGTDTQYF.

In DNA form, the CDR3 reads TGTGCCTGGAGTGAGTGGCAGGGAACGGACATTCAGTACTTC. Translated, it gives CAWSEWQGTDIQYF. This chain uses TRBV30 with TRBJ2-4; D is perhaps TRBD1 (5 bases). The V end lost 1 base, the J end lost 8 bases, and 15 bases lay between the germline ends. Germline CDR1 and CDR2: GTSNPN and SVGIG (reference sequence). The CDR3 covers 14 residues.

The rearrangement uses TRBV28 and TRBJ2-1, with D perhaps matching TRBD1 (6 bases). The V and J ends lost 2 bases and 4 bases respectively, with 12 bases between them. Germline CDR1 is MDHEN and CDR2 is SYDVKM. CDR3 size: 15 residues. The CDR3 loop reads CASSLPTGQYNEQFF. As DNA, the CDR3 is TGTGCCAGCAGTTTACCCACGGGACAATACAATGAGCAGTTCTTC.

This chain connects TRBV27 to TRBJ2-3; 12 bases agree with TRBD2. J lost 2 bases, V lost 0 bases, and 9 bases had no gene match. Germline V gene sequence: CDR1 MNHEY, CDR2 SMNVEV (reference sequence). The CDR3 is made up of 19 amino acids. The CDR3 nucleotides are TGTGCCAGCAGTTTATCGGGGCTAGCGGGAGGGCGGTTCACAGATACGCAGTATTTT. Residues: CASSLSGLAGGRFTDTQYF.

This chain uses TRBV18 with TRBJ1-5; D remains ambiguous. The CDR3 covers 14 residues. Trimming left V 2 bases short and J 4 bases short, with 9 bases between. Germline V gives CDR1 KGHSH, CDR2 LQKENI. Here the CDR3 DNA reads TGTGCCAGCTCACCAGTTACGGGGAATCAGCCCCAGCATTTT. The encoded protein is CASSPVTGNQPQHF.

The DNA for the CDR3 is TGTGCAAGTCGGGCAGGCACTGAAGCTTTCTTT. This translates into CASRAGTEAFF. The rearrangement joins TRBV12-2 to TRBJ1-1; the D call in the table, TRBD1, was not verified against the DNA. TRBV12-2 constitutes a pseudogene. This CDR3 region has 11 residues.

The chain couples TRBV28 to TRBJ2-7; D perhaps matches TRBD2 (6 bases). The CDR3 contains 17 residues. The V end was cut by 4 bases, the J end by 6 bases, with 25 bases between. Germline V gene lookup returns CDR1 MDHEN and CDR2 SYDVKM. The CDR3 bases are TGTGCCAGCAGTTCCACCACTGCGTGGCGGAGGGGAGGCGAGCAGTACTTC. Translation: CASSSTTAWRRGGEQYF. Supplemented by reference TRBV28 and TRBJ2-7, the full variable domain reads DVKVTQSSRYLVKRTGEKVFLECVQDMDHENMFWYRQDPGLGLRLIYFSYDVKMKEKGDIPEGYSVSREKKERFSLILESASTNQTSMYLCASSSTTAWRRGGEQYFGPGTRLTVT.

The chain combines TRBV5-6 with TRBJ2-3, with D tentatively TRBD1 (6 bases). The CDR3 is 15 amino acids. Germline V gene lookup returns CDR1 SGHDT and CDR2 YYEEEE. Trimming took off 1 base at V and 6 bases at J, with 15 bases between the two ends. The CDR3 region is CASSLKVGARDTQYF. The CDR3 DNA is TGTGCCAGCAGCTTGAAGGTGGGGGCGCGGGATACGCAGTATTTT.

This clone was picked up a small number of times. The V and J genes are TRBV7-2 and TRBJ1-6; no clear D. The CDR3 is 16 residues long. With 4 bases removed from V and 2 bases from J, the gap between germline ends came to 12 bases. CDR1 is SGHTA, CDR2 FQGNSA, per germline. The CDR3 bases are TGTGCCAGCAGCTCCCCCCCGCGAACCTATAATTCACCCCTCCACTTT. Translating it yields CASSSPPRTYNSPLHF.

The V call is TRBV6-5, the J call TRBJ2-1, with 7 bases identical to TRBD1. The V gene's germline CDR1 is MNHEY and CDR2 SVGAGI. V was pared by 0 bases and J by 8 bases, with 7 bases of the junction left unmatched. This CDR3 is 15 amino acids long. The CDR3 region is CASSYSRNRGHEQFF. CDR3 nucleotide sequence: TGTGCCAGCAGTTACTCGAGAAACAGGGGTCATGAGCAGTTCTTC.

The chain employs TRBV5-8 and TRBJ1-2; D gene unclear. The V end lost 4 bases, the J end lost 8 bases, and 12 bases lay between the germline ends. CDR3 length: 12 residues. Germline assignment: CDR1 SGHTS and CDR2 YDEGEE. The CDR3, as DNA: TGTGCCAGCAGCCCTGGTGAGGAGGGCTACACCTTC. It encodes CASSPGEEGYTF.

This clone was observed a handful of times. The CDR3 nucleotides read TGTGCCAGCAGTTTCAGGGACAGGGTCTGGCCCCAGCATTTT. It specifies CASSFRDRVWPQHF. V gene TRBV6-6 combines with J gene TRBJ1-5, with 9 bases that match TRBD1. Germline V lookup: CDR1 MNHNY, CDR2 SVGAGI (reference sequence). V was clipped by 4 bases and J by 9 bases; unmatched bases: 7. This CDR3 contains 14 residues.

The chain employs TRBV6-1 and TRBJ2-5; D might be TRBD1 (6 bases). The CDR3 is made up of 13 amino acids. Germline V gives CDR1 MNHNS, CDR2 SASEGT. V was pared by 6 bases and J by 3 bases, with 11 bases between. The CDR3 nucleotides read TGTGCCAGCAGCCTAGACAGGAAAGAGACCCAGTACTTC. It translates to CASSLDRKETQYF.

The chain uses TRBV30 and TRBJ2-2; 15 bases are shared with TRBD2. This CDR3 region has 18 residues. V was clipped by 0 bases and J by 5 bases; unmatched bases: 7. Germline V lookup: CDR1 GTSNPN, CDR2 SVGIG (reference sequence). This chain's CDR3 is CAWSVRTSGRADTGELFF. DNA of the CDR3: TGTGCCTGGAGTGTACGGACTAGCGGGAGGGCCGATACCGGGGAGCTGTTTTTT.

The chain uses TRBV6-1 and TRBJ1-2, with 8 bases aligning to TRBD1. The CDR3 is 13 amino acids. V gave up 3 bases and J gave up 8 bases; unmatched junction bases: 5. Germline loops: CDR1 MNHNS, CDR2 SASEGT. CDR3 in amino acids: CASSDQGAGGYTF. DNA of the CDR3: TGTGCCAGCAGTGATCAGGGGGCGGGCGGCTACACCTTC.

This chain links TRBV4-1 with TRBJ1-5, with D perhaps matching TRBD1 (6 bases). V was pared by 8 bases and J by 4 bases, with 12 bases between. The CDR3 contains 13 residues. Germline CDR1 is MGHRA and CDR2 is YSYEKL. CDR3 protein: CASSTGLNQPQHF. CDR3 DNA sequence: TGCGCCAGCTCTACAGGGCTTAATCAGCCCCAGCATTTT.

The chain couples TRBV11-2 to TRBJ2-3, with 9 positions matching TRBD2. J gave up 4 bases and V 2 bases, and 7 bases lay outside the gene matches. Germline CDR1 SGHAT, CDR2 FQNNGV. The CDR3 runs 16 residues. The CDR3 coding sequence is TGTGCCAGCAGCTTACTCAGCGGGAGGCTAGCAGATACGCAGTATTTT. Its protein product is CASSLLSGRLADTQYF.

This clone was counted once. The chain links TRBV6-5 to TRBJ2-7; 9 bases line up with TRBD2. The CDR3 covers 15 residues. The junction had 4 bases not matched to a gene; V was cut back by 2 bases and J by 2 bases. Germline-derived CDR1 and CDR2 are MNHEY and SVGAGI. The CDR3 DNA reads TGTGCCAGCAGTTACGCAGCGGGAGGCGCCTACGAGCAGTACTTC. This sequence encodes CASSYAAGGAYEQYF.

J is TRBJ1-2 and V is TRBV30; TRBD1 matches 7 bases. The CDR3 runs 15 residues. V shed 2 bases and J 4 bases; nucleotides not matched to a gene: 10. Germline-derived CDR1 and CDR2 are GTSNPN and SVGIG (reference sequence). The CDR3 is CAWSSGQCKTYGYTF. The CDR3 DNA sequence: TGTGCCTGGAGTTCGGGACAGTGCAAAACCTATGGCTACACCTTC.